The 4 T cell receptor beta chains presented below share a single source sample, sequenced in a study of shared clonotypes between healthy human individuals. The assay was immunoSEQ multiplex PCR, and TCRdb's table has in-frame clones only and misses some. The data show 600,000 to 750,000 clones, with about 90% seen just once and 30% to 40% held by the top ten. Specimen: memory CD8+ T cells from PBMCs. Subset in this sample: CD45RO+ cells pooled with CCR7-negative TemRA cells. The receptors come from a young man in good health. Some clones in this sample may be carry-over from other donors' samples.

V is TRBV4-2 and J is TRBJ1-1; 7 nucleotides agree with TRBD1. The trim removed 8 bases at V and 6 bases at J, leaving 6 bases unmatched. Germline loops: CDR1 LGHNA, CDR2 YNFKEQ. There are 12 residues in the CDR3. CDR3 loop: CASGHRGPEAFF. In DNA, the CDR3 is TGTGCCAGCGGTCACAGGGGACCTGAAGCTTTCTTT.

The chain employs TRBV7-3 and TRBJ2-2; 12 nucleotides line up with TRBD2. Germline V gives CDR1 SGHTA, CDR2 FQGTGA. The V segment lost 5 bases and the J segment 5 bases; nucleotides outside the gene matches: 3. This CDR3 region has 15 residues. The CDR3 DNA reads as TGTGCCAGCAGCCCGACTAGCGGGGGTACCGGGGAGCTGTTTTTT. Its translation: CASSPTSGGTGELFF. Full variable domain (missing parts from reference TRBV7-3 and TRBJ2-2): GAGVSQTPSNKVTEKGKYVELRCDPISGHTALYWYRQSLGQGPEFLIYFQGTGAADDSGLPNDRFFAVRPEGSVSTLKIQRTERGDSAVYLCASSPTSGGTGELFFGEGSRLTVL.

This chain connects TRBV10-3 to TRBJ1-2; TRBD1 aligns across 10 bases. V lost 6 bases, J lost 0 bases, and 1 base stayed unmatched. Germline loops: CDR1 ENHRY, CDR2 SYGVKD. CDR3 length: 14 amino acids. DNA of the CDR3: TGTGCCATCAGGGGGACAGGGGCTAACTATGGCTACACCTTC. It codes for CAIRGTGANYGYTF.

The chain is built from TRBV7-6 and TRBJ2-7, with 8 positions matching TRBD2. The germline V gene has CDR1 SGHVS and CDR2 FNYEAQ. The V gene end was trimmed by 3 bases and the J gene end by 7 bases; junction bases not matched to a gene: 14. CDR3 size: 16 residues. The CDR3 DNA reads as TGTGCCAGCAGCTTTGGGGGGGAGGGCCCTAGCGGGGAGCAGTACTTC. It specifies CASSFGGEGPSGEQYF.